This T cell receptor (beta chain) was found in a study of T cells in localized non-small cell lung cancer. CDR3 size: 14 residues. Germline V gene data show CDR1 as MNHGY and CDR2 as SAAAGT. V lost 6 bases and J 0 bases, leaving 11 bases between the germline ends. Findings and caveats of the study: The study linked higher blood T cell density to longer overall survival.

Sequencing used immunoSEQ multiplex PCR; TCRdb keeps in-frame clones, though not all of them. The profile shows about 6,300 clones, about 15% of them singletons. Comments on this clone: Its antigen remains unidentified.

The specimen comprised normal lung tissue next to the tumor, sampled before any cancer treatment. The chain recombines TRBV6-8 with TRBJ1-1; perhaps TRBD1 as D (6 bases). This TCR derives from a male donor older than 55 with stage II squamous cell lung carcinoma. This CDR3 is CASSHRDMNTEAFF. CDR3 bases: TGTGCCAGCAGCCACAGGGACATGAACACTGAAGCTTTCTTT.